The T cell receptor (beta chain) described here comes from a study of OX40 agonist ivuxolimab in advanced cancers. Assay: immunoSEQ multiplex PCR; the TCRdb copy retains only in-frame clones and omits some. There are approximately 84,000 clones in the sample; over 80% occur only once, and roughly 0.4% lies in the top ten. The receptor was derived from an adult with an advanced solid tumor such as melanoma, head and neck, liver or kidney cancer. Material: CD4+ or CD8+ T cells sorted from blood, obtained in a trial of the OX40 agonist ivuxolimab.

CDR3 DNA sequence: TGTGCCAGCAGTGAGGAGAAGGGGGTATCGGACGAGCAGTACTTC. This encodes CASSEEKGVSDEQYF. The V call is TRBV6-1, the J call TRBJ2-7; a possible D gene is TRBD1 (6 bases). CDR1 is MNHNS, CDR2 SASEGT, per germline. Trimming took 3 bases from V and 5 from J, leaving 17 bases between them. The CDR3 length is 15 residues.